This T cell receptor (beta chain) was identified during a study of CXCR3-negative and CXCR3-positive naive CD8 T cells. The overall study: The total count of TRB reads reached some 140 million, and each library contributed about 1.5 +/- 0.3 million.

Sorting yielded triplicates of 300,000 cells for each CD8+ T cell subset. Cells that were CD45RO-CCR7+CD27+CD95- constituted naive CD8+ T cells. Study-wide results and caveats: Naive subsets had comparable surface CD5; TCR strength was inferred from TRB CDR3 properties. CXCR3-positive naive cells had more hydrophobic TRB CDR3s than CXCR3-negative naive cells.

Each TRB cDNA library was prepared by 5' RACE (with UMI labels). TCRdb reprocessed the 5' RACE reads, with one entry per CDR3 protein and no DNA. This sample contains around 80,000 distinct CDR3 sequences. The CDR3 runs to 14 residues. In germline, CDR1 is SGHVS, CDR2 FQNEAQ. In regard to this clonotype: No antigen is known for it.

Sequenced: naive CXCR3+ CD8+ T cells from blood. Subset defined: CD45RO-CCR7+CD27+CD95- naive CD8+ T cells expressing CXCR3 (TNR3+). The clonotype was recovered from a human donor in good health. Some clones in this sample may be carry-over from other donors' samples. V and J are TRBV7-8 and TRBJ1-5. CDR3: CASSLDLSNQPQHF.